This T cell receptor (beta chain) was identified during a study of neurological immune-mediated disorders. This CDR3 region has 11 residues. Trimming took off 4 bases at V and 7 bases at J, with 7 bases between the two ends. Germline V lookup: CDR1 SEHNR, CDR2 FQNEAQ (reference sequence). The cDNA was produced through 5'RACE with 10-nucleotide random UMIs. TCRdb reprocessed the 5' RACE reads with MiXCR, giving one entry per CDR3 protein. Of 65,000 to 70,000 distinct CDR3 sequences detected, roughly 3.6% appear once; the ten largest clones hold about 1.5%. This clonotype was counted at least ten times.

The source material was PBMCs. The V and J genes are TRBV7-9 and TRBJ2-5, with a weak D call TRBD2 (6 bases). This TCR came from a man aged 30 to 39 with multiple sclerosis. The CDR3 sequence is CASSSGGTQYF. CDR3 DNA sequence: TGTGCCAGCAGCTCCGGGGGGACCCAGTACTTC.